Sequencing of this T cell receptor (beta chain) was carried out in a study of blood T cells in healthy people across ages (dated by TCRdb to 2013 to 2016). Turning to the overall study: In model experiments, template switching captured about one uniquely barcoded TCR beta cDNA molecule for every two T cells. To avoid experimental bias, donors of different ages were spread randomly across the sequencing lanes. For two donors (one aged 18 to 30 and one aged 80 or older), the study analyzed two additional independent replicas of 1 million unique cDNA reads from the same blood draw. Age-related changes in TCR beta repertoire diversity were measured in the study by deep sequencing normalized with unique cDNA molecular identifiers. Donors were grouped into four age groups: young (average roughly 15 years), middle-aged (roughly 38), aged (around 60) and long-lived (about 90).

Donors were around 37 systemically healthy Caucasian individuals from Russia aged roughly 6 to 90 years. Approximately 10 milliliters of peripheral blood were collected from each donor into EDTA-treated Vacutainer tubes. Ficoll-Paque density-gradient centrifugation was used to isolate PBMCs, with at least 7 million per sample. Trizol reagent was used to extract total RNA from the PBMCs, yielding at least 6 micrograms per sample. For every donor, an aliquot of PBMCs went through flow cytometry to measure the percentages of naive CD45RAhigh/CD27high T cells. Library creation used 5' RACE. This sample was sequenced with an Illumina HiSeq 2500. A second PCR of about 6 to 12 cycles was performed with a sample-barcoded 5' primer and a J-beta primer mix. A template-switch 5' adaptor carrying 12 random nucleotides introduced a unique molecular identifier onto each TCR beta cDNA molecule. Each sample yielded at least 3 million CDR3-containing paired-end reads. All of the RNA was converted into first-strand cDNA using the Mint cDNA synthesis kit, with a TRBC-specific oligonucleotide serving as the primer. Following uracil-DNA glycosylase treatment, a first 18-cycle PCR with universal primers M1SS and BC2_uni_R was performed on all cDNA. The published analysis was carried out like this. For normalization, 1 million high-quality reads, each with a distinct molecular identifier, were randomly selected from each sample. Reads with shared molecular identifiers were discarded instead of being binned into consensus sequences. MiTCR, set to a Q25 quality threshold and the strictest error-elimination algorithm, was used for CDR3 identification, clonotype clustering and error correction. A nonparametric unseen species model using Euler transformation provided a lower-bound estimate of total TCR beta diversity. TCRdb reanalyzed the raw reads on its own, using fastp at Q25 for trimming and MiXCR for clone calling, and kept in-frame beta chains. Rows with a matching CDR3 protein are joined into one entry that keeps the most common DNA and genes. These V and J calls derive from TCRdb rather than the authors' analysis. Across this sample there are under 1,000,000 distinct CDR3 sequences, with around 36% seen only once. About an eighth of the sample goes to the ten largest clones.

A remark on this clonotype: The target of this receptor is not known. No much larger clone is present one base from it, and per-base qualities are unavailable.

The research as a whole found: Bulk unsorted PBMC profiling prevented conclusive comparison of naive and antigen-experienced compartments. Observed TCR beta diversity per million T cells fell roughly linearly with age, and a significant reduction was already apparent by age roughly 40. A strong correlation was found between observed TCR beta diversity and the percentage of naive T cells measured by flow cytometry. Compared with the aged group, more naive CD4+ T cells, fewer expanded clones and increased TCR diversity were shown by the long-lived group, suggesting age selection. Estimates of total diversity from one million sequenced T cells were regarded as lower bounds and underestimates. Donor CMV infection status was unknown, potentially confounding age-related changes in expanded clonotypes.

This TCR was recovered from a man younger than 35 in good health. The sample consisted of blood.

CDR3 protein: CASSSGTVDYGYTF. The bases read TGTGCCAGCAGTTCCGGGACAGTGGACTATGGCTACACCTTC. Recombination linked TRBV12-3 or TRBV12-4 to TRBJ1-2; 7 bases in the junction line up with TRBD1. Relative to germline, V is missing 4 bases and J is missing 3 bases, with 5 bases of the junction outside any gene match. The CDR3 sequence holds 14 residues, the cysteine and phenylalanine included. Only the CDR3 DNA stays, 42 bases, in frame from base 1.